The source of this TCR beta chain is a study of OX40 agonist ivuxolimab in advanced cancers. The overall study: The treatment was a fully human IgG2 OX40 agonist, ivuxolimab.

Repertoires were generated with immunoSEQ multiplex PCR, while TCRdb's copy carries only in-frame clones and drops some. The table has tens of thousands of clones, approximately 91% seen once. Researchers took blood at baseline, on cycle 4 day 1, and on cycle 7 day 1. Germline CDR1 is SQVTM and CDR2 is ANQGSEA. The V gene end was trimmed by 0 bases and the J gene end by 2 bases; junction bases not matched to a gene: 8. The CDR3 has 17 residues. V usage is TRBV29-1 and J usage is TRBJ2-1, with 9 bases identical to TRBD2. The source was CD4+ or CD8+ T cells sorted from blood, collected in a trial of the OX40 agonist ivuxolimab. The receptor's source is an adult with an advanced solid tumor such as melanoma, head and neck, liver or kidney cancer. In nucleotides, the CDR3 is TGCAGCGTTGAAGATCTTTTAGCGGGAGTAGCCTACAATGAGCAGTTCTTC. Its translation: CSVEDLLAGVAYNEQFF.